Here is one TCR beta chain with its context. Its antigen is not identified. TCRdb keeps only in-frame clones here, not all; method: immunoSEQ multiplex PCR. This sample carries over 200,000 clones, over 80% of them seen once, and the ten largest clones take over 13%. This sample stems from a study of cytomegalovirus exposure and HLA in healthy donors. Findings and caveats of the study: Cytomegalovirus-associated status was assigned to about 160 TCR beta chains.

Specimen: PBMCs. This receptor was taken from a woman in her twenties or thirties in good health and CMV-seropositive.

The CDR3 bases are TGTGCCAGCAGCTTAGGGTACGGTAGGGACAGGGTTGACGAGCAGTACTTC. Translated, it gives CASSLGYGRDRVDEQYF. This chain joins TRBV13 and TRBJ2-7, with 9 bases identical to TRBD1. Trimming cost V 0 bases and J 5 bases; bases outside gene matches: 11. Germline V gene data show CDR1 as PRHDT and CDR2 as FYEKMQ (reference sequence). CDR3 length: 17 residues. Using reference TRBV13 and TRBJ2-7 for the parts outside the CDR3, the full variable domain is AAGVIQSPRHLIKEKRETATLKCYPIPRHDTVYWYQQGPGQDPQFLISFYEKMQSDKGSIPDRFSAQQFSDYHSELNMSSLELGDSALYFCASSLGYGRDRVDEQYFGPGTRLTVT.